This T cell receptor beta chain was documented in a study of cytomegalovirus exposure and HLA in healthy donors. Researchers ran the PCR with 60 Vbeta and 13 Jbeta primers. Clones were read by immunoSEQ multiplex PCR, and TCRdb kept only the in-frame ones, dropping some. The sample consists of 300,000 or so clones, about 83% of them appearing once. The donors, nominally healthy at sampling, likely had unrecorded immune exposures. Sequences were obtained from PBMCs. The TCR originated in a woman in her forties in good health and CMV-seropositive.

The CDR3 region is CASRLGGGGNQPQHF. CDR3 nucleotides: TGTGCCAGCCGGTTGGGGGGGGGCGGCAATCAGCCCCAGCATTTT. This chain joins TRBV2 and TRBJ1-5; D may be TRBD1 (6 bases). CDR1 SNHLY and CDR2 FYNNEI come from the germline V gene. CDR3 length equals 15 residues. Trimming left V 8 bases short and J 2 bases short, with 16 bases between. The whole variable domain, filled in from reference TRBV2 and TRBJ1-5, reads EPEVTQTPSHQVTQMGQEVILRCVPISNHLYFYWYRQILGQKVEFLVSFYNNEISEKSEIFDDQFSVERPDGSNFTLKIRSTKLEDSAMYFCASRLGGGGNQPQHFGDGTRLSIL.